This T cell receptor beta chain was captured in a study of T-cell memory formation after mild COVID-19. V was cut by 4 bases and J by 5 bases, with 16 bases left in between. This CDR3 comprises 15 residues. Germline V gene lookup returns CDR1 SGHNT and CDR2 YYREEE (reference sequence). TCRdb used MiXCR to reprocess the 5' RACE reads, holding one entry per CDR3 protein. The top ten clones hold approximately 12% of a sample with a few hundred thousand distinct CDR3 sequences, about 23% of them seen once. This clonotype originated in an adult woman who had mild COVID-19 (a few samples of this study predate the infection). Cell type and time point are not known. J is TRBJ2-1 and V is TRBV5-4, with D possibly being TRBD1 (7 bases). Sequenced input: PBMCs or a T cell subset sorted from them (not recorded which). The CDR3 nucleotides are TGTGCCAGCAGCCTGGGGGGACAGTATGACAATGAGCAGTTCTTC. The encoded protein is CASSLGGQYDNEQFF.